This T cell receptor (beta chain) is drawn from a study of OX40 agonist ivuxolimab in advanced cancers. Whole-study context: Every 2 weeks, ivuxolimab was infused into the patients intravenously at between 0.01 and 10 mg/kg. Patients undergoing dose escalation presented with hepatocellular carcinoma, melanoma, renal cell or head and neck cancer. Overall study findings and caveats: Also present in some nonresponders was a low level of normalized T-cell clonal expansion.

TCRdb's copy holds only in-frame clones and misses some; the assay was immunoSEQ multiplex PCR. The profile shows 25,000 to 30,000 clones, around four fifths of them singletons. The cohort excluded patients with autoimmune disease history or systemic immunosuppression. Notes on this clone: What it binds is unknown.

The receptor comes from an adult with an advanced solid tumor such as melanoma, head and neck, liver or kidney cancer. The sequenced sample was CD4+ or CD8+ T cells sorted from blood, obtained in a trial of the OX40 agonist ivuxolimab.

The CDR3 DNA reads TGTGCCACCGGAAGAGAATTGGGCCGATCTAACACTGAAGCTTTCTTT. It yields the protein CATGRELGRSNTEAFF. The chain uses TRBV28 and TRBJ1-1; D remains ambiguous. Deletions cut 10 bases from V and 2 bases from J, with 23 bases between. CDR3 size: 16 residues. The germline CDR1 and CDR2 sequences are MDHEN and SYDVKM.